The TCR beta chain described here comes from a study of T cell responses to AZD1222 COVID-19 vaccine. Here immunoSEQ multiplex PCR was the method, and the copy in TCRdb shows in-frame clones only, minus some. The table records 120,000 to 150,000 clones, about 86% of them present only once. The length of the CDR3 is 12 residues. Trimming pared 4 bases from V and 8 bases from J, leaving 8 bases between. Germline lookup yields CDR1 MNHEY and CDR2 SVGAGI. The chain uses TRBV6-5 and TRBJ1-4, with D unresolved. The receptor was derived from an adult who received the AZD1222 COVID-19 vaccine. Sequences were derived from peripheral blood, sampled 28 days after the second AZD1222 dose. CDR3 DNA sequence: TGTGCCAGCAGTTCTTTAGGAGAAAAACTGTTTTTT. Residues: CASSSLGEKLFF.